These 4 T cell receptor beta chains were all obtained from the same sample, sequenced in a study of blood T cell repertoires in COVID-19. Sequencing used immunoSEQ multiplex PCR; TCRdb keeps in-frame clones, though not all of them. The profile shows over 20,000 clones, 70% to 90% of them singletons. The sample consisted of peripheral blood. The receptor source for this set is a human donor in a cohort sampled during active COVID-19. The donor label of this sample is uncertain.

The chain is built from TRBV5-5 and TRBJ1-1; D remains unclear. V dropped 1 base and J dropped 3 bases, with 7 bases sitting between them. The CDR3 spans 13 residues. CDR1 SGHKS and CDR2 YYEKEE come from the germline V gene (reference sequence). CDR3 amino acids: CASSLSSDTEAFF. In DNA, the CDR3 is TGTGCCAGCAGCTTGAGCAGCGACACTGAAGCTTTCTTT.

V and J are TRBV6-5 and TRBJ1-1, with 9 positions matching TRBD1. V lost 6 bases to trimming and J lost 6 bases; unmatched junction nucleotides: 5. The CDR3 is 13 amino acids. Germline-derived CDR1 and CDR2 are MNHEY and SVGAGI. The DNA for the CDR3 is TGTGCCAGCAGATCCGGGACAGGGCCTGAAGCTTTCTTT. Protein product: CASRSGTGPEAFF.

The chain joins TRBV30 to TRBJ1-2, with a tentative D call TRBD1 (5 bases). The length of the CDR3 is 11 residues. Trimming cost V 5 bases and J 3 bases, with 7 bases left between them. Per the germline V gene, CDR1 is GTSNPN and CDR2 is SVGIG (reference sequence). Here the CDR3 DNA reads TGTGCCTGGGACAGTCACTATGGCTACACCTTC. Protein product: CAWDSHYGYTF.

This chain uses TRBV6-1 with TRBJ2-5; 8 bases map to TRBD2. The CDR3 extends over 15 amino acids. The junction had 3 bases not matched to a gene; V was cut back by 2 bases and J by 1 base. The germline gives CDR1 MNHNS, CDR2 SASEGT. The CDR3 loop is CASSEMGLVQETQYF. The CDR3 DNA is TGTGCCAGCAGTGAAATGGGACTAGTCCAAGAGACCCAGTACTTC.